The TCR beta chain described here comes from a study of post-analysis software for immune sequencing data. This clonotype was detected a few times. Its antigen is still unknown. Findings and caveats of the study: Under the F measure, samples that were prepared in one batch clustered strongly together. Diversity measured as normalized Chao1 was significantly lower in multiple sclerosis patients than in controls. Five or six TRBV segments were more frequent in patients than controls; TRBV5-6, TRBV5-1 and TRBV20-1 belonged to this group.

Unique molecular identifiers featured in each of the TCR beta cDNA libraries. It was from roughly 1.1 to 9.2 million T cells that some 460,000 cDNA molecules came. One entry per CDR3 protein results from TCRdb running MiXCR on the PCR reads. In the table there are 600,000 to 750,000 distinct CDR3 sequences, roughly three fifths of which are singletons. CDR1 is SEHNR, CDR2 FQNEAQ, per germline (reference sequence). The CDR3 is 11 residues long. V was shortened by 3 bases and J by 3 bases, with 3 bases between the two germline ends. The chain combines TRBV7-9 with TRBJ2-7; D is uncertain. The specimen sequenced was blood. The sequence was obtained from a girl aged 2 to 10 with multiple sclerosis. CDR3 loop: CASSFNYEQYF. The CDR3 DNA is TGTGCCAGCAGCTTTAACTACGAGCAGTACTTC. The full variable domain, completed using reference TRBV7-9 and TRBJ2-7, is DTGVSQNPRHKITKRGQNVTFRCDPISEHNRLYWYRQTLGQGPEFLTYFQNEAQLEKSRLLSDRFSAERPKGSFSTLEIQRTEQGDSAMYLCASSFNYEQYFGPGTRLTVT.